Below are 10 T cell receptor beta chains sequenced from a single sample in a study of blood T cell repertoires in COVID-19. Here immunoSEQ multiplex PCR was the method, and the copy in TCRdb shows in-frame clones only, minus some. The profile shows approximately 250,000 clones, around 84% of them singletons. Sequenced: peripheral blood. All receptors come from a woman in her sixties with COVID-19, enrolled during active disease.

The chain recombines TRBV6-2 or TRBV6-3 with TRBJ1-6; weak D call: TRBD1 (5 bases). V was pared by 5 bases and J by 11 bases, with 16 bases between. From germline, CDR1 is MNHEY and CDR2 SVGEGT. The CDR3 sequence is 14 residues long. The CDR3 sequence: CASSPGHGSAPLHF. CDR3 DNA: TGTGCCAGCAGTCCCGGACACGGTTCTGCACCCCTCCACTTT.

This clone was seen once. The chain couples TRBV19 to TRBJ1-5, with D possibly matching TRBD1 (5 bases). Deletions cut 6 bases from V and 0 bases from J, with 12 bases between. Germline-derived CDR1 and CDR2 are LNHDA and SQIVND (reference sequence). The CDR3 has 15 residues. CDR3 loop: CASSRQTYSNQPQHF. The CDR3 DNA reads TGTGCCAGTAGCCGACAGACGTATAGCAATCAGCCCCAGCATTTT.

The chain couples TRBV10-3 to TRBJ2-3; 14 bases agree with TRBD2. Germline V gene data show CDR1 as ENHRY and CDR2 as SYGVKD. V dropped 6 bases and J dropped 4; count of bases not matched to a gene: 6. The CDR3 has 16 amino acids. CDR3 nucleotide sequence: TGTGCCATCAGCCCCGGGACTAGCGGGAGTGCAGATACGCAGTATTTT. Encoded protein: CAISPGTSGSADTQYF.

The chain links TRBV10-3 to TRBJ2-1; D is uncertain. The CDR3 has 14 amino acids. Germline-derived CDR1 and CDR2 are ENHRY and SYGVKD. V was pared by 7 bases and J by 3 bases, with 13 bases between. CDR3 residues: CAINPPGLYNEQFF. For the CDR3, the DNA is TGTGCCATCAACCCACCAGGCCTCTACAATGAGCAGTTCTTC.

The chain employs TRBV6-5 and TRBJ2-7, with a possible D match to TRBD1 (6 bases). The germline V and J ends were trimmed by 2 bases and 2 bases, with 16 bases remaining between them. This CDR3 has 16 residues. Per germline, CDR1 MNHEY and CDR2 SVGAGI. Here the CDR3 reads CASSYAPGEGAYEQYF. The CDR3 nucleotides read TGTGCCAGCAGTTACGCTCCAGGGGAAGGGGCCTACGAGCAGTACTTC.

The chain links TRBV6-5 to TRBJ1-2; perhaps TRBD1 as D (6 bases). Trimming removed 5 bases from V and 6 bases from J, with 16 bases in between. Germline V gene data show CDR1 as MNHEY and CDR2 as SVGAGI. CDR3 length: 14 residues. CDR3 sequence reads: CASSRRTVADGYTF. As DNA, the CDR3 is TGTGCCAGCAGTCGACGGACAGTCGCCGATGGCTACACCTTC.

This chain connects TRBV28 to TRBJ1-4; D is possibly TRBD1 (5 bases). V lost 5 bases and J lost 8, with 15 bases in between. Germline V CDR1 and CDR2: MDHEN, SYDVKM. The CDR3 is 14 residues long. This CDR3 is CASSTTLWGEKLFF. In nucleotides, the CDR3 is TGTGCCAGCAGTACGACACTATGGGGCGAAAAACTGTTTTTT.

The rearrangement joins TRBV6-5 to TRBJ1-6; a possible D gene is TRBD1 (5 bases). The CDR3 contains 14 residues. Trimming stripped 10 bases from V and 7 bases from J, with 17 bases between. Germline V lookup: CDR1 MNHEY, CDR2 SVGAGI. The CDR3 here is CATHEGAENSPLHF. The CDR3 DNA follows: TGTGCCACCCATGAAGGGGCCGAAAATTCACCCCTCCACTTT.

V usage is TRBV28 and J usage is TRBJ1-2, with D unclear. The CDR3 has 15 residues. Trimming pared 6 bases from V and 8 bases from J, leaving 22 bases between. The germline CDR1 and CDR2 sequences are MDHEN and SYDVKM. In DNA form, the CDR3 reads TGTGCCAGCAGATTGGGGAGCGTCCTCGCCGTCGGCTACACCTTC. Translated: CASRLGSVLAVGYTF.

The CDR3 spells CASTTGTGVYQPQHF. The CDR3 DNA is TGTGCCAGCACAACCGGGACAGGGGTTTATCAGCCCCAGCATTTT. V is TRBV6-5 and J is TRBJ1-5; 10 bases fit TRBD1. Germline-derived CDR1 and CDR2 are MNHEY and SVGAGI. The CDR3 is made up of 15 amino acids. Trimming removed 7 bases from V and 5 bases from J; junction bases left unmatched: 8.